This entry is about one T cell receptor (beta chain). This specimen belongs to a study of blood T cell repertoires in COVID-19. Across the study: T cells, B-cell-depleted T cells, or PBMCs supplied cDNA or gDNA.

V lost 6 bases, J lost 8 bases, and 11 bases stayed unmatched. The CDR3 has 15 amino acids. The germline gives CDR1 MNHEY, CDR2 SVGAGI. Authors' methods: From reference gene primer amplification, estimates of nucleated cell counts were derived. The table came from immunoSEQ multiplex PCR; TCRdb's copy has only in-frame clones and leaves some out. V, J and clone size derive from that table, while D and trimming were established from the DNA sequence. The repertoire holds about 140,000 clones, with 65% to 90% as singletons. The rearrangement uses TRBV6-5 and TRBJ1-4; 8 bases fit TRBD1. The receptor comes from a man aged 45-65 years with acute or convalescent COVID-19. Sequencing was performed on peripheral blood. CDR3 in DNA: TGTGCCAGCAGGGAGCCGACCGGGACAGGAGAAAAACTGTTTTTT. Its protein is CASREPTGTGEKLFF.